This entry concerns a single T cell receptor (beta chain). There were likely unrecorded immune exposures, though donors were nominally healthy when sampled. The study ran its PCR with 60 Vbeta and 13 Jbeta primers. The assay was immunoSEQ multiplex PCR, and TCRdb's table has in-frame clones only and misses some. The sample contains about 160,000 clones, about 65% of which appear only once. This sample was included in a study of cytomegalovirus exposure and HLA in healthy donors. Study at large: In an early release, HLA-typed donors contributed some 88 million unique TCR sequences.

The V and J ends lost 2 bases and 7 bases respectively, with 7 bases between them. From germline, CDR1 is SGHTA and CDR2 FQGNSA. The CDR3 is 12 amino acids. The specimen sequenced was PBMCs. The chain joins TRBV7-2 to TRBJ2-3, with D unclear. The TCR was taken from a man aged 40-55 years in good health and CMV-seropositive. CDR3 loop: CASSLRRNTQYF. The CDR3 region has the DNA TGTGCCAGCAGCTTAAGGCGGAATACGCAGTATTTT.